This section outlines one T cell receptor beta chain sequence together with its context. This sample is part of a study of shared clonotypes between healthy human individuals. Generated by immunoSEQ multiplex PCR, the TCRdb table keeps only in-frame clones and is missing some. The sample records approximately 1.4 million clones, 98% being singletons. This clonotype originated in a man younger than 45 in good health. The specimen sequenced was naive CD4+ T cells sorted from blood. Subset indicated: CD45RA+ positively selected.

The CDR3 loop reads CSVARGMETQYF. The CDR3 nucleotides are TGCAGCGTTGCCAGGGGGATGGAGACCCAGTACTTC. The chain combines TRBV29-1 with TRBJ2-5, with TRBD1 identical over 7 bases. V lost 4 bases, J lost 5 bases, and 4 bases stayed unmatched. The germline CDR1 and CDR2 sequences are SQVTM and ANQGSEA. The CDR3 is 12 amino acids.